The clone carrying this T cell receptor beta chain was counted between two and nine times. The antigen is not known. The sample is drawn from a study of response to subunit inactivated influenza vaccine. The CDR3 contains 15 residues. Looked up from germline, CDR1 is SGDLS and CDR2 is YYNGEE. V lost 0 bases and J 5 bases, leaving 11 bases between the germline ends. One entry per CDR3 protein, called by TCRdb with MiXCR from the RT-PCR reads. The sample contains a few hundred thousand distinct CDR3 sequences, about 15% of which appear only once. General study results and limits: Authors suggested that a seasonal influenza vaccination recruits few new T cells each time.

The sample here was PBMCs from blood, taken roughly 12 days after vaccination. This chain joins TRBV9 and TRBJ1-4; possibly TRBD1 for D (5 bases). This TCR came from a man aged 50 or older who received an inactivated influenza vaccine. CDR3 in amino acids: CASSVAAGGNEKLFF. As DNA, the CDR3 is TGTGCCAGCAGCGTAGCAGCGGGGGGAAATGAAAAACTGTTTTTT.